A single sample gave rise to the 26 T cell receptor beta chains below, sequenced in a study of cytomegalovirus exposure and HLA in healthy donors. The PCR ran on 60 Vbeta and 13 Jbeta primers. Using immunoSEQ multiplex PCR, the repertoire was profiled, and TCRdb retains in-frame clones only, with some absent. The sample has under 90,000 clones. The sample comprised PBMCs. Every receptor here comes from a female donor in good health and CMV-seropositive.

This chain connects TRBV19 to TRBJ1-5, with D possibly being TRBD1 (5 bases). Germline V lookup: CDR1 LNHDA, CDR2 SQIVND (reference sequence). This CDR3 comprises 12 residues. V was clipped by 7 bases and J by 4 bases, with 8 bases between them. The CDR3, as DNA: TGTGCCAGTACTCAGGGTAATCAGCCCCAGCATTTT. Its protein is CASTQGNQPQHF.

V usage is TRBV9 and J usage is TRBJ2-1; TRBD2 matches at 15 bases. Per germline, CDR1 SGDLS and CDR2 YYNGEE. This CDR3 region has 19 residues. Trimming took 2 bases from V and 0 from J; bases not matched to a gene: 6. CDR3 coding DNA: TGTGCCAGCAGCGTGAAGGGGACTAGCGGGGGGAGCTCCTACAATGAGCAGTTCTTC. Protein sequence: CASSVKGTSGGSSYNEQFF. Based on the CDR3 plus reference TRBV9 and TRBJ2-1, the full variable domain is DSGVTQTPKHLITATGQRVTLRCSPRSGDLSVYWYQQSLDQGLQFLIQYYNGEERAKGNILERFSAQQFPDLHSELNLSSLELGDSALYFCASSVKGTSGGSSYNEQFFGPGTRLTVL.

This rearrangement joins TRBV5-6 to TRBJ2-1, with D perhaps matching TRBD2 (5 bases). V lost 0 bases, J lost 3 bases, and 7 bases lay in between. This CDR3 has 14 residues. Germline CDR1 is SGHDT and CDR2 is YYEEEE. CDR3 sequence reads: CASSLGAVYNEQFF. In DNA form, the CDR3 reads TGTGCCAGCAGCTTGGGAGCGGTCTACAATGAGCAGTTCTTC.

The chain carries TRBV5-4 and TRBJ2-3, with TRBD1 as a possible D gene (7 bases). Germline CDR1 is SGHNT and CDR2 is YYREEE (reference sequence). CDR3 size: 16 residues. Trimming cost V 3 bases and J 0 bases, with 14 bases left between them. This CDR3 is CASSSGGRASTDTQYF. Written as DNA, the CDR3 is TGTGCCAGCAGCTCAGGGGGGCGGGCCAGCACAGATACGCAGTATTTT.

This chain links TRBV15 with TRBJ2-3; 11 bases agree with TRBD2. The CDR3 contains 22 residues. The J segment lost 2 bases and the V segment lost 0 bases, leaving 19 bases of the junction unmatched. Germline V gene sequence: CDR1 LNHNV, CDR2 YYDKDF (reference sequence). CDR3 nucleotide sequence: TGTGCCACCAGCAGAGATCATGTAGGGTTAGCGGGAGGGCCACGGTCCACAGATACGCAGTATTTT. It translates to CATSRDHVGLAGGPRSTDTQYF.

The gene calls are TRBV5-4 and TRBJ1-2, with D perhaps TRBD1 (6 bases). Germline CDR1 SGHNT, CDR2 YYREEE (reference sequence). The CDR3 covers 13 residues. V gave up 4 bases and J gave up 5 bases, with 12 bases separating them. The CDR3: CASSQGSSYGYTF. For the CDR3, the DNA is TGTGCCAGCAGCCAGGGGAGTTCATATGGCTACACCTTC. Drawing the rest from reference TRBV5-4 and TRBJ1-2, the complete variable domain is ETGVTQSPTHLIKTRGQQVTLRCSSQSGHNTVSWYQQALGQGPQFIFQYYREEENGRGNFPPRFSGLQFPNYSSELNVNALELDDSALYLCASSQGSSYGYTFGSGTRLTVV.

The rearrangement uses TRBV27 and TRBJ1-1; D possibly corresponds to TRBD1 (5 bases). The germline gives CDR1 MNHEY, CDR2 SMNVEV (reference sequence). V lost 2 bases and J lost 1, with 17 bases in between. The CDR3 spans 17 residues. The CDR3 DNA sequence: TGTGCCAGCAGTTTACAGGGTGCATCACGGTCGAACACTGAAGCTTTCTTT. It yields the protein CASSLQGASRSNTEAFF.

The chain carries TRBV28 and TRBJ1-5, with a weak D call TRBD1 (6 bases). The length of the CDR3 is 15 residues. The V gene's germline CDR1 is MDHEN and CDR2 SYDVKM. With 3 bases removed from V and 4 bases from J, the gap between germline ends came to 13 bases. CDR3 sequence (DNA): TGTGCCAGCAGTTTCCGACAGGACGCGAATCAGCCCCAGCATTTT. As protein: CASSFRQDANQPQHF.

The genes are TRBV7-9 and TRBJ2-7, with D unclear. Germline loops: CDR1 SEHNR, CDR2 FQNEAQ (reference sequence). With 0 bases removed from V and 0 bases from J, the gap between germline ends came to 9 bases. This CDR3 region has 15 residues. The CDR3 DNA reads TGTGCCAGCAGCTTAGCGACTGCCAGCTCCTACGAGCAGTACTTC. Translation: CASSLATASSYEQYF.

The rearrangement uses TRBV7-8 and TRBJ2-7; 13 positions match TRBD2. Per germline, CDR1 SGHVS and CDR2 FQNEAQ. Trimming at V came to 6 bases and at J to 3 bases, leaving 2 bases not matched to a gene. This CDR3 has 14 amino acids. CDR3: CASRTSGRNYEQYF. In DNA, the CDR3 is TGTGCCAGCAGGACTAGCGGGAGGAACTACGAGCAGTACTTC.

This chain uses TRBV13 with TRBJ2-3; TRBD1 is a possible D gene (6 bases). The V and J ends lost 2 bases and 2 bases respectively, with 14 bases between them. Germline V CDR1 and CDR2: PRHDT, FYEKMQ (reference sequence). The CDR3 totals 16 residues. CDR3 residues: CASSLKRTDATDTQYF. DNA for the CDR3: TGTGCCAGCAGCTTAAAGAGGACAGACGCCACAGATACGCAGTATTTT.

This chain uses TRBV6-5 with TRBJ1-1, with 8 positions matching TRBD1. Losses at the gene ends were 5 bases for V and 7 bases for J; bases not matched to a gene: 9. CDR3 size: 14 residues. Germline V lookup: CDR1 MNHEY, CDR2 SVGAGI. The DNA of the CDR3 is TGTGCCAGCAGTAGGGATGACAGGGGATTTGAAGCTTTCTTT. Translated: CASSRDDRGFEAFF.

The V call is TRBV7-8, the J call TRBJ2-3, with 11 bases aligning to TRBD2. CDR1 and CDR2 (germline): SGHVS, FQNEAQ. This CDR3 comprises 18 residues. Trimming cost V 4 bases and J 6 bases; bases outside gene matches: 15. The CDR3 DNA reads TGTGCCAGCAGCTCCCTTCGAGCTGTAGCGGGGGGGCAGGATACGCAGTATTTT. Translation: CASSSLRAVAGGQDTQYF.

CDR3 loop: CAISEKDPSLAQHF. Written as DNA, the CDR3 is TGTGCCATCAGTGAGAAGGATCCCAGTCTAGCCCAGCATTTT. This chain joins TRBV10-3 and TRBJ1-5; D uncertain. CDR1 is ENHRY and CDR2 is SYGVKD in the germline V gene. There are 14 residues in the CDR3. Trimming pared 2 bases from V and 11 bases from J, leaving 16 bases between.

V gene TRBV29-1 combines with J gene TRBJ2-7; 8 bases agree with TRBD2. V shed 4 bases, J shed 2 bases, and the junction held 19 bases outside the gene matches. The CDR3 is 18 residues long. CDR1 SQVTM and CDR2 ANQGSEA come from the germline V gene. Here the CDR3 DNA reads TGCAGCGTTGGCGACGCCCAGCGGGAGCTAAGTGTCCCCTACGAGCAGTACTTC. Amino acid sequence: CSVGDAQRELSVPYEQYF.

The chain is built from TRBV1 and TRBJ2-7; no DNA check was done on the table's D call, TRBD1. TRBV1 is listed as a pseudogene. The CDR3 runs to 14 residues. CDR3 DNA sequence: TGCACCAGAAGGGGGACGACTAATTCCTACGAGCAGTACTTC. Residues: CTRRGTTNSYEQYF.

The chain joins TRBV7-9 to TRBJ2-5; 7 bases fit TRBD2. Germline CDR1 and CDR2: SEHNR and FQNEAQ (reference sequence). The CDR3 contains 14 residues. The trim removed 5 bases at V and 3 bases at J, leaving 6 bases unmatched. CDR3 bases: TGTGCCAGCAGCGCCGGGACTATTAAAGAGACCCAGTACTTC. Amino acid sequence: CASSAGTIKETQYF.

The chain carries TRBV27 and TRBJ2-7; 9 bases fit TRBD1. V trimming: 3 bases; J trimming: 0 bases; junction bases outside the gene matches: 3. The CDR3 is 15 residues long. In germline, CDR1 is MNHEY, CDR2 SMNVEV (reference sequence). CDR3 in DNA: TGTGCCAGCAGTTTGTGGGGACAGGGCTCCTACGAGCAGTACTTC. Translated, it gives CASSLWGQGSYEQYF.

The J gene is TRBJ2-6, the V gene TRBV5-1, with TRBD1 identical over 9 bases. This CDR3 is built from 17 residues. The ends lost 0 bases at V and 1 base at J; junction bases unmatched: 2. Germline values: CDR1 SGHRS, CDR2 YFSETQ. CDR3 sequence (DNA): TGCGCCAGCAGCTTGGGGGACAGGGTATCTGGGGCCAACGTCCTGACTTTC. The encoded protein is CASSLGDRVSGANVLTF.

The chain is built from TRBV6-5 and TRBJ1-5; maybe TRBD1 (5 bases). V lost 5 bases, J lost 2 bases, and 13 bases lay in between. In germline, CDR1 is MNHEY, CDR2 SVGAGI. The CDR3 length is 15 residues. CDR3 loop: CASSPGGAGNQPQHF. For the CDR3, the DNA is TGTGCCAGCAGTCCCGGCGGGGCGGGCAATCAGCCCCAGCATTTT.

The genes are TRBV5-4 and TRBJ2-7; 13 bases line up with TRBD2. Germline CDR1 reads SGHNT; CDR2 reads YYREEE (reference sequence). The length of the CDR3 is 17 residues. V shed 4 bases and J 2 bases; nucleotides not matched to a gene: 9. Written as DNA, the CDR3 is TGTGCCAGCAGCCCAGGGACTAGCGGGAAAAGGGCCTACGAGCAGTACTTC. This translates into CASSPGTSGKRAYEQYF.

V gene TRBV4-1 combines with J gene TRBJ2-1; TRBD1 aligns across 9 bases. Germline CDR1 is MGHRA and CDR2 is YSYEKL. The CDR3 is made up of 17 amino acids. V lost 5 bases to trimming and J lost 0 bases; unmatched junction nucleotides: 8. The DNA of the CDR3 is TGCGCCAGCAGCGACCCCGGGACAGGGTTCTCCTACAATGAGCAGTTCTTC. The encoded protein is CASSDPGTGFSYNEQFF.

This sequence joins TRBV7-2 and TRBJ1-4; D remains unclear. The CDR3 has 14 residues. CDR1 SGHTA and CDR2 FQGNSA come from the germline V gene. Trimming stripped 0 bases from V and 10 bases from J, with 12 bases between. The CDR3 loop reads CASSLAGGFGKLFF. As DNA, the CDR3 is TGTGCCAGCAGCTTAGCAGGAGGGTTCGGAAAACTGTTTTTT.

This chain links TRBV18 with TRBJ2-5, with D possibly being TRBD2 (5 bases). V lost 3 bases and J lost 0, with 11 bases in between. Germline values: CDR1 KGHSH, CDR2 LQKENI. This CDR3 has 15 amino acids. The CDR3 nucleotides read TGTGCCAGCTCACCGATTGGGCGGGACCAAGAGACCCAGTACTTC. Protein product: CASSPIGRDQETQYF.

The chain is built from TRBV6-1 and TRBJ1-6, with D possibly being TRBD1 (6 bases). Germline CDR1 is MNHNS and CDR2 is SASEGT. V dropped 5 bases and J dropped 6 bases, with 14 bases sitting between them. The CDR3 is made up of 15 amino acids. The CDR3 loop is CASSNTGLANSPLHF. CDR3 sequence (DNA): TGTGCCAGCAGTAATACAGGGTTGGCTAATTCACCCCTCCACTTT.

The V and J genes are TRBV9 and TRBJ2-1; D not certain. CDR1 is SGDLS and CDR2 is YYNGEE in the germline V gene. This CDR3 comprises 15 residues. Trimming took 3 bases from V and 0 from J, leaving 10 bases between them. The CDR3 loop reads CASSGASSSYNEQFF. The CDR3 DNA sequence: TGTGCCAGCAGCGGAGCGTCTAGCTCCTACAATGAGCAGTTCTTC.